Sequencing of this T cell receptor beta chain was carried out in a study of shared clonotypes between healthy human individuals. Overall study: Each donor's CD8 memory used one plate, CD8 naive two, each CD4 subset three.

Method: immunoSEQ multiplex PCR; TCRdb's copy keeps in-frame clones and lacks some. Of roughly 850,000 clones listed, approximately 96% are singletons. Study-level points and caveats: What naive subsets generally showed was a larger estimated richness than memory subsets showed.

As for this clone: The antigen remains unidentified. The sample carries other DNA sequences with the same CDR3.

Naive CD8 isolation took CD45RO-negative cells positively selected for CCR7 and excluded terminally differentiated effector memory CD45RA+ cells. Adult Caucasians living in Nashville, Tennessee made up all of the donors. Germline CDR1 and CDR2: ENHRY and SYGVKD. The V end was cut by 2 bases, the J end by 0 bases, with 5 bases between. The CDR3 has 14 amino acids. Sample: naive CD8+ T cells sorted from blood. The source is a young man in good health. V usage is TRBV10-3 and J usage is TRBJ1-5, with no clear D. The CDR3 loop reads CAISEENSNQPQHF. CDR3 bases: TGTGCCATCAGTGAGGAAAATAGCAATCAGCCCCAGCATTTT.